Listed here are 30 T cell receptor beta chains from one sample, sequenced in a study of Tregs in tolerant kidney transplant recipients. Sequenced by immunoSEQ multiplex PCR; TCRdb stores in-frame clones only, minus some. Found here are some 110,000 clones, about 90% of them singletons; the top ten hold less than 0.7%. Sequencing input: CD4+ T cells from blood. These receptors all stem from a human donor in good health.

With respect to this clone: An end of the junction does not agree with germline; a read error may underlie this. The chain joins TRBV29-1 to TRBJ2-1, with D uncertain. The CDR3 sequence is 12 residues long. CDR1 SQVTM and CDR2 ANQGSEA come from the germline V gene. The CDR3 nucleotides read TGCAGCGTTGAATCCTCCTCCAATGAGCAGTTCTTC. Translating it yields CSVESSSNEQFF.

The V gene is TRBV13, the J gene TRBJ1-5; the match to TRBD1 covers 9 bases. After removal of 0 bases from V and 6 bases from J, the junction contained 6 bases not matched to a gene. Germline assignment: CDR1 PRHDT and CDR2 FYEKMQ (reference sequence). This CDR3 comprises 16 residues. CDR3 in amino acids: CASSLGPGQGSQPQHF. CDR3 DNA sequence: TGTGCCAGCAGCTTAGGTCCGGGACAGGGATCTCAGCCCCAGCATTTT.

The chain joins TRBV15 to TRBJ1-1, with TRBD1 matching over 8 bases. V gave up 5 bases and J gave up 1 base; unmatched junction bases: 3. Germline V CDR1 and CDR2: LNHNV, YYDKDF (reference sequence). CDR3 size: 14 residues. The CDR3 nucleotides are TGTGCCACCAGCGGTGACAGGGGGAACACTGAAGCTTTCTTT. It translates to CATSGDRGNTEAFF.

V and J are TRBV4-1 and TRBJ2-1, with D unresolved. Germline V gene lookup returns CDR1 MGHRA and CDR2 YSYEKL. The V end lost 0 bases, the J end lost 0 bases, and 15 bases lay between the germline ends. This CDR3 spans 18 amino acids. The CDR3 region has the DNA TGCGCCAGCAGCCAAGATTCCCACGGCGGTGGCTCCTACAATGAGCAGTTCTTC. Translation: CASSQDSHGGGSYNEQFF.

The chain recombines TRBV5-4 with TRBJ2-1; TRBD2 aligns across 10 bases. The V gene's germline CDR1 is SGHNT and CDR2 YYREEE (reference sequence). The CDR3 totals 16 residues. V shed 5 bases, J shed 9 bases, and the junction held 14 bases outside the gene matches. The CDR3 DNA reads TGTGCCAGCAGTCCCGGGGGAGCGGGGGGGCGTGGTGAGCAGTTCTTC. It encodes CASSPGGAGGRGEQFF.

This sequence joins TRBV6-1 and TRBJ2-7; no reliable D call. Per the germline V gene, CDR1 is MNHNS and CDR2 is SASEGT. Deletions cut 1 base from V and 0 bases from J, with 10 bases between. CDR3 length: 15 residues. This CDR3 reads CASSEGPRNSYEQYF. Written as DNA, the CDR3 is TGTGCCAGCAGTGAAGGCCCGAGGAACTCCTACGAGCAGTACTTC.

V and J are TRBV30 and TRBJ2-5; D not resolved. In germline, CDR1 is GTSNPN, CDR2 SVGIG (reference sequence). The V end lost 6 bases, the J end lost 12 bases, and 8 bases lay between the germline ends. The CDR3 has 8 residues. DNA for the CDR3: TGTGCCTGTGGGCCCAAGTACTTC. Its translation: CACGPKYF.

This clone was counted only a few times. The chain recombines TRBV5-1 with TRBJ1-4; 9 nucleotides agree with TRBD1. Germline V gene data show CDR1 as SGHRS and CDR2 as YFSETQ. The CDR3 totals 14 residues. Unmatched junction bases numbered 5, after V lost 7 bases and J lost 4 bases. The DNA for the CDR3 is TGCGCCAGCTGGACGGGACAGGGTAATGAAAAACTGTTTTTT. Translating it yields CASWTGQGNEKLFF.

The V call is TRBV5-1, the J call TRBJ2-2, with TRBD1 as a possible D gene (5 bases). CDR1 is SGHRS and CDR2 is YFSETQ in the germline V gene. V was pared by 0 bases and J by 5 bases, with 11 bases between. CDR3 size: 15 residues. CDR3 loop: CASSLEGYGTGELFF. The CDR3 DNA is TGCGCCAGCAGCTTGGAGGGGTATGGTACCGGGGAGCTGTTTTTT. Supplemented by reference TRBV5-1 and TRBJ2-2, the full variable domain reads KAGVTQTPRYLIKTRGQQVTLSCSPISGHRSVSWYQQTPGQGLQFLFEYFSETQRNKGNFPGRFSGRQFSNSRSEMNVSTLELGDSALYLCASSLEGYGTGELFFGEGSRLTVL.

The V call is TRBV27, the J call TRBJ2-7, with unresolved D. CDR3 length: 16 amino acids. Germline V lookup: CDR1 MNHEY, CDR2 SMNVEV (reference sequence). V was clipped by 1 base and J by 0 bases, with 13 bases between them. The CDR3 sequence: CASSLFPEATSYEQYF. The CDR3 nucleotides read TGTGCCAGCAGTTTATTCCCTGAGGCAACCTCCTACGAGCAGTACTTC.

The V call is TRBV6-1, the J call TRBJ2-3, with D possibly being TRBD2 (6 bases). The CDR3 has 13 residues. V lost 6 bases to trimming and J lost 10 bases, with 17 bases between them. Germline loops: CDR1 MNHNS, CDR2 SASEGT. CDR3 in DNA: TGTGCCAGCAGCCCCGAGGAGGGATGGGCGCAGTATTTT. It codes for CASSPEEGWAQYF.

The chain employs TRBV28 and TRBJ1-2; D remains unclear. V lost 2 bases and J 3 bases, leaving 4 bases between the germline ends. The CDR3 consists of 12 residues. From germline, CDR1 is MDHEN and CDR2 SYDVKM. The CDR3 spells CASSLSDYGYTF. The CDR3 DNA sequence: TGTGCCAGCAGTTTAAGTGACTATGGCTACACCTTC.

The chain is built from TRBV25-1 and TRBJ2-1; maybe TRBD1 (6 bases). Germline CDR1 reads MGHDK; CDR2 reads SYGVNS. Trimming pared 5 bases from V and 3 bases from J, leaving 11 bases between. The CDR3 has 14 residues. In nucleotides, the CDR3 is TGTGCCAGCAGTCAACAGGGCTTCTACAATGAGCAGTTCTTC. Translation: CASSQQGFYNEQFF.

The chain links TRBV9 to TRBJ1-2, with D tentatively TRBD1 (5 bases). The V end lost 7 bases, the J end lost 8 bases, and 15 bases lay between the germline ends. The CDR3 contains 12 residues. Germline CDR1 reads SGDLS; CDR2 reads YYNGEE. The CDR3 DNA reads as TGTGCCAGCTCGTGGGATCGGGGCGGCTACACCTTC. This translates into CASSWDRGGYTF.

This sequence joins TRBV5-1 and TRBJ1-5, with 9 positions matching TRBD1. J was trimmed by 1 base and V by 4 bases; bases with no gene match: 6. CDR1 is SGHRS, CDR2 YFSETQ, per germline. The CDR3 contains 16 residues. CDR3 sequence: CASSPGQGGSNQPQHF. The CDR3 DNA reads TGCGCCAGCAGCCCGGGACAGGGAGGAAGCAATCAGCCCCAGCATTTT.

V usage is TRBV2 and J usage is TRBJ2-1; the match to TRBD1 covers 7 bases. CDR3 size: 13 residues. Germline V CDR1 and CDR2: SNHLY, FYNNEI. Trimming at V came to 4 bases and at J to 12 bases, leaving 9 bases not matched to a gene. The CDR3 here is CASSGGQGVLQFF. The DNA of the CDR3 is TGTGCCAGCAGTGGGGGTCAGGGGGTTTTGCAGTTCTTC.

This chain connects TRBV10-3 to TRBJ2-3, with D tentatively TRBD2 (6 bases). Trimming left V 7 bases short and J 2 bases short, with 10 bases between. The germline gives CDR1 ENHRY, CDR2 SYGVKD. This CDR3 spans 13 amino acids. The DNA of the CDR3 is TGTGCCATCAACCGGGGGACCACAGATACGCAGTATTTT. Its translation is CAINRGTTDTQYF.

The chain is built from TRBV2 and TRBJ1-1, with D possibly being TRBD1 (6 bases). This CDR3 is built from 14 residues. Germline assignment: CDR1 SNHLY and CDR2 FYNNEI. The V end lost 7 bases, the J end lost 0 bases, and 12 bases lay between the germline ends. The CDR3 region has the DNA TGTGCCAGCAAACAGGGAAACATGAACACTGAAGCTTTCTTT. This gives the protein CASKQGNMNTEAFF.

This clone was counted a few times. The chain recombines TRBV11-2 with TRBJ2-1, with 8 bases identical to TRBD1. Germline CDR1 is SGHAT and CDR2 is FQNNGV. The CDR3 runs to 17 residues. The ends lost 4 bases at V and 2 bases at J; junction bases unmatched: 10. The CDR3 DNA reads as TGTGCCAGCAGCTCTATGCCGTGGGACAGGACCTACAATGAGCAGTTCTTC. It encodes CASSSMPWDRTYNEQFF.

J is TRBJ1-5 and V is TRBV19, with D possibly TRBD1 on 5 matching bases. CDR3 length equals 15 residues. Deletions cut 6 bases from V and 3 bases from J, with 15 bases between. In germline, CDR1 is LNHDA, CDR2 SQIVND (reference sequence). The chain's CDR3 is CASSSNEGFNQPQHF. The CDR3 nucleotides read TGTGCCAGTAGCTCGAACGAGGGGTTCAATCAGCCCCAGCATTTT.

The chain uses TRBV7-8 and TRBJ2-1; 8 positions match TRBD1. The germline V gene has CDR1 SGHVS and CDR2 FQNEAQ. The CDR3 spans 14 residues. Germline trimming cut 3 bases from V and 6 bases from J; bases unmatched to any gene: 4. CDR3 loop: CASSLGGTGNEQFF. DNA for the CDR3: TGTGCCAGCAGCTTGGGCGGGACAGGCAATGAGCAGTTCTTC.

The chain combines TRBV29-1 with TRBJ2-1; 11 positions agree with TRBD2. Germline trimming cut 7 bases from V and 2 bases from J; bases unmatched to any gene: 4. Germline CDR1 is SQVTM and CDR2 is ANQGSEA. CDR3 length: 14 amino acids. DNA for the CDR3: TGCAGCGCTACGACTAGCGGGACCTACAATGAGCAGTTCTTC. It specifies CSATTSGTYNEQFF.

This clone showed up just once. This CDR3 is CASSFVGGASGNQPQHF. The CDR3 region has the DNA TGTGCCAGCAGTTTTGTGGGGGGCGCGTCCGGCAATCAGCCCCAGCATTTT. The chain joins TRBV27 to TRBJ1-5; perhaps TRBD1 as D (6 bases). V lost 3 bases and J 2 bases, leaving 17 bases between the germline ends. This CDR3 has 17 residues. The germline V gene encodes CDR1 MNHEY and CDR2 SMNVEV (reference sequence).

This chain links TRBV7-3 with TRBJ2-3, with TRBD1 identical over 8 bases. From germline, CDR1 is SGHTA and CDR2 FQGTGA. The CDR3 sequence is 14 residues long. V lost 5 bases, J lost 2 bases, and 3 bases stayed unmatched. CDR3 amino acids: CASSQDRATDTQYF. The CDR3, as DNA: TGTGCCAGCAGCCAGGACAGGGCCACAGATACGCAGTATTTT.

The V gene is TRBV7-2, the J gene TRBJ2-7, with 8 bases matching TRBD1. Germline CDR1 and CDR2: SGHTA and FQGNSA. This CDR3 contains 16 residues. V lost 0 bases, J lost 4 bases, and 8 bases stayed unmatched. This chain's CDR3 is CASSLATQGAGYEQYF. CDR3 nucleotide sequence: TGTGCCAGCAGCTTAGCGACTCAGGGGGCCGGGTACGAGCAGTACTTC.

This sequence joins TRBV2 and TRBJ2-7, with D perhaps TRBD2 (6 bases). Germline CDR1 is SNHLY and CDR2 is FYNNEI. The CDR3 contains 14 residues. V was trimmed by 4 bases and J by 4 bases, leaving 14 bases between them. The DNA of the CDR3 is TGTGCCAGCAGTGGGGAGGTTGGACCGTACGAGCAGTACTTC. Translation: CASSGEVGPYEQYF.

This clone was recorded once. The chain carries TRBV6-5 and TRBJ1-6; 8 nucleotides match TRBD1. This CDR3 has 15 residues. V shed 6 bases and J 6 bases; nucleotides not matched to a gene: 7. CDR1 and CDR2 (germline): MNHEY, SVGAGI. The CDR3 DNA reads TGTGCCAGCAGCACTAACAGGGGGACTAATTCACCCCTCCACTTT. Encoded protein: CASSTNRGTNSPLHF.

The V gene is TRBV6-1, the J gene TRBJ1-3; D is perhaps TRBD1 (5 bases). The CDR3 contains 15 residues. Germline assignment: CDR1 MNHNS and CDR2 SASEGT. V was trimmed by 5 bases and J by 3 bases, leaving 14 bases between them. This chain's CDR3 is CASSPWGERGNTIYF. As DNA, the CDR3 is TGTGCCAGCAGTCCTTGGGGCGAGCGTGGAAACACCATATATTTT.

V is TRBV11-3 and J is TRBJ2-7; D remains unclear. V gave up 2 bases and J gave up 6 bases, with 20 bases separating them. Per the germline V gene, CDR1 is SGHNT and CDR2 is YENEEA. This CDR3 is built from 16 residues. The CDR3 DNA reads TGTGCCAGCAGCTTAAATCGTTGCTCTAGGGTTACCGAGCAGTACTTC. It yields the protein CASSLNRCSRVTEQYF.

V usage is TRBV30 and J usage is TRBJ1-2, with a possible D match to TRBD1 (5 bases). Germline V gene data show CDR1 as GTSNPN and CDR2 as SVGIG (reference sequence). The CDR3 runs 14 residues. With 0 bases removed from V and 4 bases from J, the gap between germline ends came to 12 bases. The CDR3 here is CAWSVTGLSYGYTF. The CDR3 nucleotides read TGTGCCTGGAGTGTCACAGGACTCAGCTATGGCTACACCTTC.